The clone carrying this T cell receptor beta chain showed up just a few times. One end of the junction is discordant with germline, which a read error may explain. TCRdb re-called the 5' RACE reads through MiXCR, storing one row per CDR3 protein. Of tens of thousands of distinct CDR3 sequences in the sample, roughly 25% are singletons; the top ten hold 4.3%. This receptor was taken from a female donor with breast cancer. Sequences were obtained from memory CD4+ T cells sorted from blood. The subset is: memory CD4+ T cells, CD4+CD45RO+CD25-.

The CDR3 reads CAGSLPGQTSDTQYF. CDR3 nucleotides: TGCGCCGGCAGCCTTCCGGGACAGACATCAGATACGCAGTATTTT. The chain employs TRBV4-1 and TRBJ2-3; 7 nucleotides align to TRBD1. CDR1 and CDR2 from the germline V gene are MGHRA and YSYEKL. CDR3 length: 15 residues.